This record covers a single TCR beta chain. Its target is not known. The germline V gene has CDR1 SGHRS and CDR2 YFSETQ. The CDR3 is 18 amino acids. V trimming: 4 bases; J trimming: 6 bases; junction bases outside the gene matches: 20. The data were produced by immunoSEQ multiplex PCR, yet TCRdb's version contains in-frame clones alone and is incomplete. Here the sample spans over 15,000 clones, about four fifths being singletons. This entry is derived from a study of CD4+ T cells in melanoma. Overall study results and limits: A reported correlation linked neoantigen-specific CD4+ T cells to CD8+, macrophage and B cell function. In melanoma, neoantigen-specific CD4+ T cells reportedly differed in differentiation state.

The sequenced material came from cells from a culture (not recorded whether cultured in vitro). This clonotype originated in a human donor with melanoma. V usage is TRBV5-1 and J usage is TRBJ2-5, with TRBD2 identical over 8 bases. This chain's CDR3 is CASSPQPAGAALRKTQYF. CDR3 DNA sequence: TGCGCCAGCAGCCCCCAACCAGCGGGGGCCGCCCTTAGGAAGACCCAGTACTTC.